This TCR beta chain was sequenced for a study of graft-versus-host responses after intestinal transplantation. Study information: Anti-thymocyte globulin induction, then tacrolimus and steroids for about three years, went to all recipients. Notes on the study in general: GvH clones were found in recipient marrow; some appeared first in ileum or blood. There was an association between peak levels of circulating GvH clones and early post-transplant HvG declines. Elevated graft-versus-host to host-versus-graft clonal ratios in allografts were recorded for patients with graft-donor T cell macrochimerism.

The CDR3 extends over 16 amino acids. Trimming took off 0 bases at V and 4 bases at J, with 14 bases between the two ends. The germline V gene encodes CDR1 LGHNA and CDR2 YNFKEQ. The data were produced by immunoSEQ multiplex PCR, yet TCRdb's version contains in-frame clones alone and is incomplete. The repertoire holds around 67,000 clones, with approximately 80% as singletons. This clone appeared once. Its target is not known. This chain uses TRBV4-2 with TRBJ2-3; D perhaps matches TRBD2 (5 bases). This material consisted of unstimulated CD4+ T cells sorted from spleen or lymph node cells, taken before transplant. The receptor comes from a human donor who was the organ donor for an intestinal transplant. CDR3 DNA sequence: TGTGCCAGCAGCCAAGATGTGGCTTTTAGCGCAGATACGCAGTATTTT. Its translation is CASSQDVAFSADTQYF.